The subject of this entry is one T cell receptor (beta chain). Its antigen is not known. The CDR3 contains 14 residues. The germline gives CDR1 SGHRS, CDR2 YFSETQ. Trimming stripped 4 bases from V and 2 bases from J, with 12 bases between. The entry originates in a study of cytomegalovirus exposure and HLA in healthy donors. With 60 Vbeta and 13 Jbeta primers, the PCR was carried out. Per the authors' pipeline: Later, roughly 77 million unique TCR beta chains were counted in an analysis, and roughly 11 million of them were shared. Repertoires were generated with immunoSEQ multiplex PCR, while TCRdb's copy carries only in-frame clones and drops some. That table furnishes V, J and clone size, whereas the DNA furnished D and trimming. This sample carries around 160,000 clones, about 75% of them seen once, and the ten largest clones take just under 5%. Study conclusions and caveats: The study recorded 160 or so TCR beta chains that were cytomegalovirus-associated. Researchers reported from a later analysis that most CMV-associated TCR beta chains appeared HLA-restricted.

The rearrangement links TRBV5-1 to TRBJ1-1; D is perhaps TRBD1 (5 bases). This receptor was obtained from a male donor in good health and CMV-seronegative. Material: PBMCs. Written as DNA, the CDR3 is TGCGCCAGCAGCCTGTCAACAGGTAACACTGAAGCTTTCTTT. It yields the protein CASSLSTGNTEAFF.